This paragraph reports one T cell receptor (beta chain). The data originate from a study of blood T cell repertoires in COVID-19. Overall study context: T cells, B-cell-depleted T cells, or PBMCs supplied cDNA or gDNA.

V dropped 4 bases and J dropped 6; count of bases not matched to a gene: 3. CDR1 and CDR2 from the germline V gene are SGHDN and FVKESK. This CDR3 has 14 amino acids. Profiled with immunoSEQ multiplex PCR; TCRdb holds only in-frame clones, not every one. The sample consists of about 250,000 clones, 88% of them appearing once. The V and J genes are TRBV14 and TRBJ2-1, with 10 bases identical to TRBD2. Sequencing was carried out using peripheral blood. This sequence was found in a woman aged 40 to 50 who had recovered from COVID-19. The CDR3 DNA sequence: TGTGCCAGCAGCCGCCGACTAGCGGGCAATGAGCAGTTCTTC. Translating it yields CASSRRLAGNEQFF.